The T cell receptor beta chain described here comes from a study of T cells in Graves' hyperthyroidism and ophthalmopathy. The overall study: Peripheral blood specimens were obtained at initial diagnosis, prior to any treatment. Findings of the study overall: In the analysis, a 13 V-J model separated ophthalmopathy from stable hyperthyroidism. Most clonotypes that expanded in the thyroid above 0.001 also showed up in blood.

This clonotype showed up many times. Its antigen is as yet unknown. Amplification of TCR beta CDR3 regions was performed using RNA transcripts as template. Primed by the HTBI set, a first-round RT-PCR was run on the TCR CDR3. From the multiplex PCR reads, TCRdb called clonotypes with MiXCR, one entry per CDR3 protein. The profile shows around 610,000 distinct CDR3 sequences, about 15% of them singletons. Exclusion followed for patients with uncontrolled infection, other autoimmune disease, pregnancy or lactation. With V trimmed by 2 bases and J by 2 bases, 7 bases remained unmatched. Germline CDR1 is MDHEN and CDR2 is SYDVKM. The CDR3 covers 16 residues.

This receptor was identified in a woman in her thirties or forties with Graves' ophthalmopathy. Sequenced sample: blood. This chain connects TRBV28 to TRBJ1-2, with TRBD1 identical over 8 bases. The CDR3 is CASSLTRTGSNYGYTF. The CDR3 DNA reads TGTGCCAGCAGTTTAACTCGGACAGGGTCGAACTATGGCTACACCTTC.